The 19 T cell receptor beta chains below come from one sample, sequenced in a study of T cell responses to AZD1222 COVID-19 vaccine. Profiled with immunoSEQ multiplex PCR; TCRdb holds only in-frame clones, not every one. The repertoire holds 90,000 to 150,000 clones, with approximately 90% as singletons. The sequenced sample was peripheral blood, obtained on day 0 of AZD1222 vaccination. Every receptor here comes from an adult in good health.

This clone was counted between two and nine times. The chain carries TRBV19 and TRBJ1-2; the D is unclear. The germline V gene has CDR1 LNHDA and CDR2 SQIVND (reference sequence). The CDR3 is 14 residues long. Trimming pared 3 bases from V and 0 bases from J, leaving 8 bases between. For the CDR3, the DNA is TGTGCCAGTAGTATTATAACAGCTAACTATGGCTACACCTTC. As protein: CASSIITANYGYTF.

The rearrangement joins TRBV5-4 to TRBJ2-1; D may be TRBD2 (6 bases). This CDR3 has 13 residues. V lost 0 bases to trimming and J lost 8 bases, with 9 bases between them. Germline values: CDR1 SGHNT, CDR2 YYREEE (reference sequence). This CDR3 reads CASSLARRDEQFF. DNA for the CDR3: TGTGCCAGCAGCTTGGCCCGGAGGGATGAGCAGTTCTTC.

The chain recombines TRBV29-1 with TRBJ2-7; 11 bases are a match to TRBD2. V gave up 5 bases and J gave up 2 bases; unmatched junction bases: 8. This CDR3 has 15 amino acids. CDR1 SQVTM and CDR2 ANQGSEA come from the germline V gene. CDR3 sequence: CSVLRLAGTTYEQYF. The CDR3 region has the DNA TGCAGCGTTCTCAGACTAGCGGGAACAACCTACGAGCAGTACTTC.

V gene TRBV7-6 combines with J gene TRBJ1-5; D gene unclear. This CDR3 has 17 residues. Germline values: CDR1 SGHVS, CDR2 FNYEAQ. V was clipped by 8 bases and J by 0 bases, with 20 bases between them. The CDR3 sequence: CASPGQACLNSNQPQHF. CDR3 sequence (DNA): TGTGCCAGCCCCGGCCAGGCCTGCCTAAATAGCAATCAGCCCCAGCATTTT. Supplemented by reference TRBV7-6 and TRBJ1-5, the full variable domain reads GAGVSQSPRYKVTKRGQDVALRCDPISGHVSLYWYRQALGQGPEFLTYFNYEAQQDKSGLPNDRFSAERPEGSISTLTIQRTEQRDSAMYRCASPGQACLNSNQPQHFGDGTRLSIL.

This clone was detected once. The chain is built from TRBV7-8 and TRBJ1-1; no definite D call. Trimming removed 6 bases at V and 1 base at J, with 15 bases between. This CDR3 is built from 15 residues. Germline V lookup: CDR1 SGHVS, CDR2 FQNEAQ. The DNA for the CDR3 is TGTGCCAGCAGTGAAGGGTGGACCCAGAACACTGAAGCTTTCTTT. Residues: CASSEGWTQNTEAFF. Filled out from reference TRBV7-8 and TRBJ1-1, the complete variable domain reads GAGVSQSPRYKVAKRGQDVALRCDPISGHVSLFWYQQALGQGPEFLTYFQNEAQLDKSGLPSDRFFAERPEGSVSTLKIQRTQQEDSAVYLCASSEGWTQNTEAFFGQGTRLTVV.

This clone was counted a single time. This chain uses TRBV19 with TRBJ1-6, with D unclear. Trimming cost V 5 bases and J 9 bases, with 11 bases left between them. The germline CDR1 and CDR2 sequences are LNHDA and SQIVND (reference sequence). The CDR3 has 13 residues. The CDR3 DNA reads TGTGCCAGTAGTCAGCCGGGAGGTTCACCCCTCCACTTT. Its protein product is CASSQPGGSPLHF. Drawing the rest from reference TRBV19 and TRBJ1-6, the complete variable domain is DGGITQSPKYLFRKEGQNVTLSCEQNLNHDAMYWYRQDPGQGLRLIYYSQIVNDFQKGDIAEGYSVSREKKESFPLTVTSAQKNPTAFYLCASSQPGGSPLHFGNGTRLTVT.

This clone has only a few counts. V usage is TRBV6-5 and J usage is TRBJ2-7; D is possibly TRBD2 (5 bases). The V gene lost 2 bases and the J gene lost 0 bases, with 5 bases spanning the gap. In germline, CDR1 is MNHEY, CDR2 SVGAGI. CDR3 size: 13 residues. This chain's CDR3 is CASSYRDSYEQYF. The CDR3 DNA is TGTGCCAGCAGTTACCGGGACTCCTACGAGCAGTACTTC.

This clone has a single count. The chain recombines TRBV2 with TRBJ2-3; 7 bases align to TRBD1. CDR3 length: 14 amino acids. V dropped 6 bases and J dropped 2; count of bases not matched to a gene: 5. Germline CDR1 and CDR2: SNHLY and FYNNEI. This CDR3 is CASRLGTVTDTQYF. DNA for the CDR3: TGTGCCAGCAGGCTCGGGACAGTCACAGATACGCAGTATTTT.

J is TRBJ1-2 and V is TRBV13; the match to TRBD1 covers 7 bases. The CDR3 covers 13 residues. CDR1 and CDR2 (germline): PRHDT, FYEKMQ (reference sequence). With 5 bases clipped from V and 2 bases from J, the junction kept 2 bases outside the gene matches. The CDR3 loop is CASSPDRNYGYTF. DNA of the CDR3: TGTGCCAGCAGCCCGGACAGGAACTATGGCTACACCTTC.

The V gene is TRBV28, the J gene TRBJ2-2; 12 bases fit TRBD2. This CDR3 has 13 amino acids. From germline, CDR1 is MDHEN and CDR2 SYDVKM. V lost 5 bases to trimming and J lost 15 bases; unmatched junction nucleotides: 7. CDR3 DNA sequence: TGTGCCAGCAGTCCCGGACTAGCGGGAAGGATGTTTTTT. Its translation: CASSPGLAGRMFF.

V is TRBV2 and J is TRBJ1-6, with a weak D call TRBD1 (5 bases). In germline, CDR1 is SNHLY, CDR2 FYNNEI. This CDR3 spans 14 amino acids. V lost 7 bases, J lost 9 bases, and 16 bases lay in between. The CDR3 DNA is TGTGCCAGCACCCCGGCGGGGCAGACTTCACCCCTCCACTTT. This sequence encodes CASTPAGQTSPLHF.

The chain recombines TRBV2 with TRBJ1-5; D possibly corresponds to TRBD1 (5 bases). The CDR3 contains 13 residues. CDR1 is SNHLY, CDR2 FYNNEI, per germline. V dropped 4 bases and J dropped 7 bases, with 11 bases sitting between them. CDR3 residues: CASSGRVIQPQHF. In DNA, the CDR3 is TGTGCCAGCAGTGGCAGGGTTATCCAGCCCCAGCATTTT.

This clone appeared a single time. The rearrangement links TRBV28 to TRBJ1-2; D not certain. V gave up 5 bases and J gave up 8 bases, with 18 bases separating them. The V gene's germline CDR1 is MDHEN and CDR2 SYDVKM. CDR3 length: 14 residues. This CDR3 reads CASSPRPGSWGYTF. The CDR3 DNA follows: TGTGCCAGCAGTCCCCGTCCGGGATCGTGGGGCTACACCTTC.

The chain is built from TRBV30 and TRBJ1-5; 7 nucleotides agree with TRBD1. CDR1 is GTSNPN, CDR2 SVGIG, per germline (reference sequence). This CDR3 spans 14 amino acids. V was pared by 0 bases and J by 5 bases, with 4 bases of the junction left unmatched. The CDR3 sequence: CAWSVDRADQPQHF. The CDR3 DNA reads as TGTGCCTGGAGTGTTGACAGGGCGGATCAGCCCCAGCATTTT.

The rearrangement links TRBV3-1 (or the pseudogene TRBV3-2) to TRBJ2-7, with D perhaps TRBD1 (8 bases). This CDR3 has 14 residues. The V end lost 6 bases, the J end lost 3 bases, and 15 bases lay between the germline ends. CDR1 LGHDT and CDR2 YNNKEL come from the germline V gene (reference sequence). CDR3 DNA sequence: TGTGCCAGCAGTAGAACAGGGGGGGGCTACGAGCAGTACTTC. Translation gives CASSRTGGGYEQYF.

The CDR3 sequence is CASSIRDYSNQPQHF. CDR3 DNA sequence: TGTGCCAGTAGTATTCGGGACTACAGCAATCAGCCCCAGCATTTT. V is TRBV19 and J is TRBJ1-5; possible D gene TRBD1, 5 bases. The germline V gene has CDR1 LNHDA and CDR2 SQIVND (reference sequence). The CDR3 is 15 amino acids. The V end was cut by 3 bases, the J end by 1 base, with 10 bases between.

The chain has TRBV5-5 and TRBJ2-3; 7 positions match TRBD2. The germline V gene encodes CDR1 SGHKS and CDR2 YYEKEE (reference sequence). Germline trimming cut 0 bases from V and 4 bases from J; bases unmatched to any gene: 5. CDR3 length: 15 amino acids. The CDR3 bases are TGTGCCAGCAGCTTGGCCGCGGGAGCTGCAGATACGCAGTATTTT. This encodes CASSLAAGAADTQYF.

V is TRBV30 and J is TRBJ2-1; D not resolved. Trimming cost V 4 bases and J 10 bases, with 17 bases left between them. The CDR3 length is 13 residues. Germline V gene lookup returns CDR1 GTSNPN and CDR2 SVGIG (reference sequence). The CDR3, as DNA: TGTGCCTGGACCCAGCCCAATAAGCGAGAGCAGTTCTTC. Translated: CAWTQPNKREQFF.

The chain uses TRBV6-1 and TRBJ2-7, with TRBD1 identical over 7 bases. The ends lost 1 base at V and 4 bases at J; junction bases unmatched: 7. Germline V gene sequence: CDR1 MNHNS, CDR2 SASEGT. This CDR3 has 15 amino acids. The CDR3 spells CASSEVGYRGYEQYF. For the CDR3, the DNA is TGTGCCAGCAGTGAAGTGGGGTACAGGGGTTACGAGCAGTACTTC.